This T cell receptor beta chain was observed in a study of identifying expanded T cells in peripheral blood (dated by TCRdb to about 2019). Some background on the complete study: Four technical replicates, made by sequencing separate aliquots from the same pool of genomic DNA, were compared pairwise.

The full study reports these points: The binomial model flagged 0.9 to 1.5 differentially abundant clones between technical replicates, compared with roughly 15 over about two weeks and about 20 over around four weeks. It was expected by the authors that biological variance in healthy repertoires might increase further over much longer intervals, such as months to years. Both the number of clones called differentially abundant and the false-positive rate were significantly reduced by the beta-binomial model across all healthy-donor time intervals. In all healthy donors, the variance in clone template counts between samples taken two weeks apart rose significantly as total template count increased.

During the collection period, no immune events, such as infections, were documented for the healthy donors. Healthy-donor blood repertoires served as a training cohort to calibrate time-dependent variance in a beta-binomial model of T-cell clone differential abundance. The training cohort included around ten healthy donors, of whom 3 were female and 7 were male. The donors were between about 29 and 64 years old, with an average age of approximately 47 years. Whole blood was collected from each healthy donor at three time points spaced about 14 days apart and obtained from a commercial supplier. Genomic DNA was extracted from unsorted whole blood for immunosequencing. The immunoSEQ Assay, which uses bias-controlled multiplex PCR amplification of genomic DNA, was used to profile TCRbeta CDR3 regions. Turning to the authors' computational methods: The absolute abundance of each unique TCRbeta CDR3 region was quantified after sequences were collapsed and filtered. Differential abundance was assessed using a binomial (Fisher-equivalent) model and a beta-binomial model in which time-dependent variance fitted from healthy donors was added. Clones with fewer than 5 combined templates were removed, and a clone was called differentially abundant if the clone's Benjamini-Hochberg FDR was below 0.01. In the beta-binomial model, variance was expressed as a function of the total template count across the two samples, in the form v = (b*log(k)+a)^2. TCRdb stores this immuneACCESS table with in-frame sequences only. Part of the clones is absent; in the studies checked, under half of the shortfall reflects unresolved V genes, and no reason is known for the rest. The V and J calls and clone size come from that table; D and trimming were worked out from the DNA. The sample table lists about 89,000 clones, 70% to 90% of them with a count of one. Together, the top ten hold around 4.1% of the sample.

Trimming at the junction amounts to 8 bases on V and 6 bases on J, and the germline ends lie 9 bases apart. According to the germline V gene, CDR1 reads SGHAT and CDR2 reads FQNNGV. From its cysteine to its phenylalanine, the CDR3 spans 11 amino acids. The retained sequence is limited to the CDR3, 33 bases, with the frame set at the first base. Concerning this clone: Its antigen specificity is not known. No qualities accompany the bases; no much larger clone lies one base away.

This chain is built from TRBV11-2 and TRBJ2-3; TRBD2 might be the D gene, on 5 matching bases. The sequenced sample consisted of blood. This TCR was sampled from a person aged 18 to 70 in good health. The CDR3 protein sequence reads: CASRREDTQYF. The DNA sequence follows: TGTGCCAGCCGAAGGGAGGATACGCAGTATTTT.